This T cell receptor (beta chain) appears in the sequencing data of a study of blood T cell repertoires in COVID-19. Study-wide background: T cells, B-cell-depleted T cells, or PBMCs supplied cDNA or gDNA.

The CDR3 consists of 15 residues. V was shortened by 3 bases and J by 0 bases, with 12 bases between the two germline ends. Germline CDR1 is SGDLS and CDR2 is YYNGEE. Measured with immunoSEQ multiplex PCR; TCRdb has only the in-frame clones, and not every one. The sample comprises roughly 260,000 clones, roughly 82% of which are singletons, and 4.5% to 6% rests with the top ten. The sequencing sample was made of peripheral blood. The clonotype was recovered from a woman of 80 years or more with active or convalescent COVID-19. The rearrangement links TRBV9 to TRBJ1-1, with D unclear. The CDR3 bases are TGTGCCAGCAGCGGAGGCGGTAATATGAACACTGAAGCTTTCTTT. It specifies CASSGGGNMNTEAFF.